This T cell receptor (beta chain) was sequenced in a study of CD8 T cells in ankylosing spondylitis. Study-wide results and caveats: Disease-linked clones reportedly showed significant enrichment in matched ankylosing spondylitis synovial fluid. Some of the motif variants had earlier been found in reactive arthritis patients' fluid and blood. In ankylosing spondylitis blood, a motif of roughly 8 highly homologous TCR beta variants appeared characteristic.

Ten or more counts support this clonotype. Its target is not known. Preparation of TCR beta libraries was done by quantitative 5'-RACE with molecular barcodes. TCRdb re-called the 5' RACE reads through MiXCR, storing one row per CDR3 protein. The data contain 200,000 to 300,000 distinct CDR3 sequences, 8% to 11% of them singletons. The CDR3 loop spans 17 amino acids. V was trimmed by 2 bases and J by 0 bases, leaving 14 bases between them. Germline-derived CDR1 and CDR2 are SGHAT and FQNNGV. The TCR comes from a male donor with ankylosing spondylitis or in good health (not recorded which). Material: blood, either unsorted or a sorted T cell fraction (not recorded which). The chain employs TRBV11-2 and TRBJ2-1, with D possibly matching TRBD2 (6 bases). The CDR3 DNA sequence: TGTGCCAGCAGCTTAAGTAGCGGAGTGAGCTCCTACAATGAGCAGTTCTTC. It yields the protein CASSLSSGVSSYNEQFF.